This T cell receptor beta chain came from a study of T cell changes during pregnancy in multiple sclerosis. This clone turned up a few times. Data came from immunoSEQ multiplex PCR; TCRdb stores just in-frame clones and leaves some out. The sample contains some 60,000 clones, about nine tenths of which appear only once. Germline-derived CDR1 and CDR2 are MGHDK and SYGVNS. V lost 4 bases, J lost 0 bases, and 9 bases lay in between. There are 14 residues in the CDR3. The chain links TRBV25-1 to TRBJ1-1, with a possible D match to TRBD1 (5 bases). The clonotype was recovered from a female donor in good health, enrolled as a control in a pregnancy study. The sequenced sample was peripheral blood, obtained in the second trimester of pregnancy. The CDR3 protein is CASSGSGVNTEAFF. CDR3 bases: TGTGCCAGCAGTGGGTCGGGGGTGAACACTGAAGCTTTCTTT.